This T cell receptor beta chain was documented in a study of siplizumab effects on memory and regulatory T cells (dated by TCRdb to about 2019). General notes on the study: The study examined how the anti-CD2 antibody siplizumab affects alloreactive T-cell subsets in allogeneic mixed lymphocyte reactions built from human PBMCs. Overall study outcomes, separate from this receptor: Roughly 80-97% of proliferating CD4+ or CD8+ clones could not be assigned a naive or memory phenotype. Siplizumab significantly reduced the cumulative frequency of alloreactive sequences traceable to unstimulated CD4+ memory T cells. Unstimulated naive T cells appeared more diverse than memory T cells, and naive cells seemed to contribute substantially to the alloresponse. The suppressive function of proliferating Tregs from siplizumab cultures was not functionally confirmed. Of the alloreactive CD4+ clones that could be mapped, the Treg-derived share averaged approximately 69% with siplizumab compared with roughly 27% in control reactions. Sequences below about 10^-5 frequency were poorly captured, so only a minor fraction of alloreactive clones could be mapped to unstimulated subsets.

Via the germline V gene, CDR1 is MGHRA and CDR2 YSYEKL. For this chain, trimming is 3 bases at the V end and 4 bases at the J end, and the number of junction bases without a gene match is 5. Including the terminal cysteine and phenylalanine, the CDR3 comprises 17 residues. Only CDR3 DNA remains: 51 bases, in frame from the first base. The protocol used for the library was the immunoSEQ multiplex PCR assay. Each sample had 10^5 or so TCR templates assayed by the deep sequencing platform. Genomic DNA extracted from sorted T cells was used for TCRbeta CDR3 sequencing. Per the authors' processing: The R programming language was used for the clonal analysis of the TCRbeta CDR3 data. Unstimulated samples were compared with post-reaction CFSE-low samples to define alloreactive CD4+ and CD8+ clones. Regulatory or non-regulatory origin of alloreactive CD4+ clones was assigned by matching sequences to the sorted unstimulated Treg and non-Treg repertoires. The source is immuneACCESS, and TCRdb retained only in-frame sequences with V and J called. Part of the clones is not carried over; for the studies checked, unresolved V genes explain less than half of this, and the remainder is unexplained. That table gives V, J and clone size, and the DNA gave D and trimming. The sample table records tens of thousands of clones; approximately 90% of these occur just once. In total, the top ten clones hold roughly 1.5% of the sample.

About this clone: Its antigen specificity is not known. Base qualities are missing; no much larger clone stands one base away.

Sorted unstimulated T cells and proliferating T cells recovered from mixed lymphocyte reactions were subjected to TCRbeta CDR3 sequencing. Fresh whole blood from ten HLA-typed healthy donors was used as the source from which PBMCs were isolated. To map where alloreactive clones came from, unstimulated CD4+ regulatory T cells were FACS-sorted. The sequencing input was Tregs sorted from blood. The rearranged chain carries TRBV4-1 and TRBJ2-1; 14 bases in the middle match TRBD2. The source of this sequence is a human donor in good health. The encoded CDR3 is CASSQGLAGASYNEQFF. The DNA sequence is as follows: TGCGCCAGCAGCCAGGGACTAGCGGGGGCCTCATACAATGAGCAGTTCTTC.